This T cell receptor beta chain was profiled in a study of T cell repertoires in aging, cancer and after chemotherapy. Study details: Roughly 9.3 million TCR reads made up the full dataset.

The CDR3 is 12 amino acids. V lost 6 bases and J lost 9; bases outside the gene matches: 5. From germline, CDR1 is MNHEY and CDR2 SVGAGI. Rearranged V-D-J TRB sequences were amplified with a mixed TRB-A/B primer pool. Via MiXCR, TCRdb re-called the multiplex PCR reads, giving one row per CDR3 protein. Of fewer than 1,500 distinct CDR3 sequences listed, around 39% are singletons. Study conclusions and caveats: Age-matched healthy donors had significantly more diverse, less clonal blood TCR repertoires than untreated cancer patients.

Points on this clonotype: The antigen is not known.

Peripheral blood genomic DNA, not sorted cells or RNA, was the template. The TCR was taken from a human donor with a solid tumor. Sample: blood. This chain uses TRBV6-5 with TRBJ1-2; 9 nucleotides align to TRBD1. The chain's CDR3 is CASRRGQGSYTF. In DNA, the CDR3 is TGTGCCAGCAGAAGGGGACAGGGAAGCTACACCTTC.